The clone carrying this TCR beta chain has only a few counts. Its antigen is still unknown. PCR was performed a second time for about 7 to 12 cycles using a sample-barcoded 5' primer and a J-beta primer mix. TCRdb analysed the 5' RACE reads with MiXCR anew, one entry per CDR3 protein. This sample has approximately 1.5 million distinct CDR3 sequences; 30% to 40% occur once, and the top ten carry around 11%. Donors each provided around 10 milliliters of peripheral blood. This entry belongs to a study of blood T cells in healthy people across ages. The study, taken as a whole, reports: The study found more naive CD4+ cells and higher diversity in long-lived than aged donors.

Input material: blood. The source is a woman aged 25 to 39 in good health.

The DNA for the CDR3 is TGTGCCAGCAGTGGCCCGGCCCGCGGGCCGACAGATACGCAGTATTTT. Translating it yields CASSGPARGPTDTQYF. This chain connects TRBV25-1 to TRBJ2-3, with D perhaps TRBD2 (5 bases). The CDR3 totals 16 residues. CDR1 is MGHDK, CDR2 SYGVNS, per germline. V lost 4 bases to trimming and J lost 3 bases, with 17 bases between them.